This is a list of T cell receptor beta chains from one sample in a study of cytomegalovirus exposure and HLA in healthy donors. Sequenced by immunoSEQ multiplex PCR; TCRdb stores in-frame clones only, minus some. The data hold some 150,000 clones, with less than 90% observed a single time. Sequencing was done on a sample of PBMCs. All receptors derive from a man aged 18 to 29 in good health and CMV-seropositive. Each CDR3 is given with its conserved first and last residue. Each record gives: J gene, D gene, clone size, V gene, CDR3 protein, CDR3 DNA. D genes are given only for firm matches. Size tells how often a clone was seen (once, few, many) or the class of an expanded clone, and some rows leave it out.

TRBJ2-7,NA,once,TRBV7-2,CASSSGIPDSYEQYF,TGTGCCAGCAGCTCCGGGATACCTGACTCCTACGAGCAGTACTTC
TRBJ2-7,NA,NA,TRBV4-3,CASSRAAGTEQYF,TGCGCCAGCAGCCGAGCGGCCGGCACCGAGCAGTACTTC
TRBJ1-5,TRBD1,few,TRBV6-5,CASSRDRGNNQPQHF,TGTGCCAGCAGTCGGGACAGGGGTAACAATCAGCCCCAGCATTTT
TRBJ2-3,TRBD1,NA,TRBV2,CASRTPPQGDTDTQYF,TGTGCCAGCAGGACGCCCCCCCAGGGGGACACAGATACGCAGTATTTT
TRBJ1-1,NA,once,TRBV19,CASSIAVLNTEAFF,TGTGCCAGTAGTATTGCAGTCTTGAACACTGAAGCTTTCTTT
TRBJ1-5,NA,NA,TRBV10-2,CASRMDARGSRFNQPQHF,TGCGCCAGCAGAATGGATGCCAGGGGCTCACGGTTCAATCAGCCCCAGCATTTT
TRBJ1-2,NA,few,TRBV7-9,CASTQGRGTHTGYTF,TGTGCCAGCACCCAGGGGAGGGGGACCCACACGGGCTACACCTTC
TRBJ1-1,NA,NA,TRBV4-1,CASSQVTGDQAFF,TGCGCCAGCAGCCAAGTCACAGGCGACCAAGCTTTCTTT
TRBJ1-1,NA,NA,TRBV6-5,CASRSRQATAAEAFF,TGTGCCAGCAGGAGCAGACAGGCCACGGCGGCTGAAGCTTTCTTT
TRBJ2-1,NA,NA,TRBV7-2,CASSLGEVAGSLHNEQFF,TGTGCCAGCAGCTTAGGGGAAGTGGCGGGGAGCCTTCACAATGAGCAGTTCTTC
TRBJ1-1,NA,NA,TRBV6-5,CASSTIRGTEAFF,TGTGCCAGCAGTACCATAAGGGGCACTGAAGCTTTCTTT
TRBJ2-3,NA,NA,TRBV7-2,CASSFWQGRTDTQYF,TGTGCCAGCAGCTTCTGGCAGGGTCGGACAGATACGCAGTATTTT
TRBJ2-5,TRBD2,NA,TRBV11-2,CASGGEGTQYF,TGTGCCAGCGGGGGGGAAGGGACCCAGTACTTC
TRBJ1-1,NA,few,TRBV19,CASRGGAGTEAFF,TGTGCCAGTAGGGGGGGGGCTGGCACTGAAGCTTTCTTT
TRBJ1-2,TRBD1,NA,TRBV9,CASSPRGQGHYGYTF,TGTGCCAGCAGCCCCCGGGGACAGGGCCACTATGGCTACACCTTC
TRBJ1-2,NA,NA,TRBV27,CASSSPGAGRVYGYTF,TGTGCCAGCAGTTCCCCAGGGGCAGGAAGAGTCTATGGCTACACCTTC
TRBJ2-7,TRBD2,NA,TRBV10-2,CASSDRLAGSYEQYF,TGCGCCAGCAGTGATCGTCTAGCGGGGTCCTACGAGCAGTACTTC
TRBJ2-7,TRBD1,NA,TRBV5-1,CASSWGDRDSYEQYF,TGCGCCAGCAGCTGGGGGGACAGGGACTCCTACGAGCAGTACTTC